The next 13 T cell receptor beta chains were all read from a single sample in a study of identical twins. TCRdb redid the calling of the 5' RACE reads with MiXCR, one entry per CDR3 protein. This table holds roughly 250,000 distinct CDR3 sequences, approximately 7.3% found once. These same records also appear under a second study, on yellow fever vaccine responses in identical twins.

Sequenced: CD8+ T cells sorted from blood. The receptors originated from a woman aged 18-30 years in good health.

This clonotype appeared a few times. Written as DNA, the CDR3 is TGCAGTGCTAGAGTCGGCGGGACAGGGGGCGGCTATGGCTACACCTTC. Its protein product is CSARVGGTGGGYGYTF. The chain joins TRBV20-1 to TRBJ1-2; 12 bases are shared with TRBD1. This CDR3 spans 16 amino acids. V was clipped by 1 base and J by 4 bases; unmatched bases: 7. CDR1 is DFQATT and CDR2 is SNEGSKA in the germline V gene (reference sequence).

This clonotype was seen at least ten times. The chain is built from TRBV3-1 and TRBJ2-1; tentatively, D is TRBD2 (6 bases). The CDR3 covers 15 residues. Germline V gives CDR1 LGHDT, CDR2 YNNKEL (reference sequence). The ends were cut back, 1 base at V and 1 base at J, with 8 bases in the middle. The chain's CDR3 is CASSQAGVSYNEQFF. The CDR3 coding sequence is TGTGCCAGCAGCCAAGCGGGAGTATCCTACAATGAGCAGTTCTTC.

This clonotype appeared a few times. The genes are TRBV3-1 and TRBJ2-1; D possibly corresponds to TRBD1 (6 bases). Germline values: CDR1 LGHDT, CDR2 YNNKEL (reference sequence). The CDR3 has 19 amino acids. Trimming took off 0 bases at V and 0 bases at J, with 18 bases between the two ends. The chain's CDR3 is CASSQDGGTPMSSYNEQFF. The CDR3 DNA sequence: TGTGCCAGCAGCCAAGACGGTGGGACACCTATGAGCTCCTACAATGAGCAGTTCTTC.

In this sample, this clonotype turned up many times. The gene calls are TRBV7-8 and TRBJ2-7; D may be TRBD1 (5 bases). Looked up from germline, CDR1 is SGHVS and CDR2 is FQNEAQ. The CDR3 length is 12 residues. Trimming stripped 4 bases from V and 5 bases from J, with 9 bases between. CDR3 loop: CASSSDSNEQYF. CDR3 nucleotides: TGTGCCAGCAGCTCAGACAGTAACGAGCAGTACTTC.

This clonotype was seen many times. The chain couples TRBV27 to TRBJ2-1; the D is unclear. This CDR3 is built from 16 residues. V was cut by 0 bases and J by 1 base, with 10 bases left in between. CDR1 is MNHEY and CDR2 is SMNVEV in the germline V gene (reference sequence). In nucleotides, the CDR3 is TGTGCCAGCAGTTTATCCGTCGGTAGTTCCTACAATGAGCAGTTCTTC. Translation gives CASSLSVGSSYNEQFF.

This clonotype was observed at least ten times. The chain couples TRBV9 to TRBJ2-7; D might be TRBD2 (7 bases). The CDR3 runs 13 residues. The germline V gene has CDR1 SGDLS and CDR2 YYNGEE. Trimming removed 7 bases at V and 6 bases at J, with 17 bases between. The CDR3 sequence: CASGRGGGSEQYF. The CDR3 bases are TGTGCCAGCGGAAGGGGGGGAGGATCCGAGCAGTACTTC.

This clonotype was counted a few times. The V and J genes are TRBV20-1 and TRBJ2-3; D call uncertain. This CDR3 contains 14 residues. With 6 bases removed from V and 1 base from J, the gap between germline ends came to 14 bases. CDR1 and CDR2 from the germline V gene are DFQATT and SNEGSKA (reference sequence). CDR3 bases: TGCAGTGCCACGATGCACCACGGCACAGATACGCAGTATTTT. As protein: CSATMHHGTDTQYF.

This sequence joins TRBV27 and TRBJ2-5, with D perhaps TRBD1 or TRBD2 (6 bases each). V lost 4 bases to trimming and J lost 7 bases, with 22 bases between them. The germline gives CDR1 MNHEY, CDR2 SMNVEV (reference sequence). The CDR3 is 16 residues long. DNA for the CDR3: TGTGCCAGCAGTTATCGTACGGGGGCCGGCCCGGGGACCCAGTACTTC. Protein product: CASSYRTGAGPGTQYF.

This clonotype was seen ten or more times. The chain is built from TRBV29-1 and TRBJ2-2, with D hard to call. Germline V gene lookup returns CDR1 SQVTM and CDR2 ANQGSEA. V was clipped by 2 bases and J by 5 bases, with 6 bases between them. The CDR3 contains 12 residues. CDR3 nucleotides: TGCAGCGTTGAACCCGCTACCGGGGAGCTGTTTTTT. This gives the protein CSVEPATGELFF.

This clonotype occurred a few times. The genes are TRBV7-8 and TRBJ1-6; 8 bases agree with TRBD1. CDR1 SGHVS and CDR2 FQNEAQ come from the germline V gene. This CDR3 is 14 amino acids long. The V and J ends lost 4 bases and 6 bases, in that order; junction bases with no gene match: 2. The CDR3 reads CASSSTGGNSPLHF. As DNA, the CDR3 is TGTGCCAGCAGCTCTACAGGGGGTAATTCACCCCTCCACTTT. The whole variable domain, remainder taken from reference TRBV7-8 and TRBJ1-6, is GAGVSQSPRYKVAKRGQDVALRCDPISGHVSLFWYQQALGQGPEFLTYFQNEAQLDKSGLPSDRFFAERPEGSVSTLKIQRTQQEDSAVYLCASSSTGGNSPLHFGNGTRLTVT.

In its sample, this clonotype was seen many times. The rearrangement joins TRBV12-3 or TRBV12-4 to TRBJ2-1, with D possibly TRBD2 on 6 matching bases. Trimming pared 3 bases from V and 6 bases from J, leaving 12 bases between. CDR3 size: 14 residues. CDR3 loop: CASSFGGVSNEQFF. The CDR3, as DNA: TGTGCCAGCAGTTTCGGGGGAGTTAGCAATGAGCAGTTCTTC.

The chain is built from TRBV9 and TRBJ2-3; the match to TRBD2 covers 7 bases. CDR3 length: 16 amino acids. Germline CDR1 SGDLS, CDR2 YYNGEE. The trim removed 3 bases at V and 5 bases at J, leaving 12 bases unmatched. The CDR3 region is CASSGGDRGVEDTQYF. As DNA, the CDR3 is TGTGCCAGCAGCGGGGGAGACCGGGGGGTAGAAGATACGCAGTATTTT. Complete variable domain (other parts from reference TRBV9 and TRBJ2-3): DSGVTQTPKHLITATGQRVTLRCSPRSGDLSVYWYQQSLDQGLQFLIQYYNGEERAKGNILERFSAQQFPDLHSELNLSSLELGDSALYFCASSGGDRGVEDTQYFGPGTRLTVL.

V is TRBV7-2 and J is TRBJ2-3; TRBD2 matches 13 bases. This CDR3 comprises 22 residues. V shed 3 bases and J 5 bases; nucleotides not matched to a gene: 23. The germline gives CDR1 SGHTA, CDR2 FQGNSA. For the CDR3, the DNA is TGTGCCAGCAGCTTCAAGGCCCTCAGGACTAGCGGGGGCGAACCGGGTCGAGATACGCAGTATTTT. Encoded protein: CASSFKALRTSGGEPGRDTQYF.